These T cell receptor beta chains were read from a single sample in a study of T-cell reconstitution after alpha-beta-depleted transplantation in children. From the PCR reads, TCRdb called clonotypes with MiXCR, one entry per CDR3 protein. The sample gives about 500,000 distinct CDR3 sequences, 32% of which show up once; 2% to 3% is in the top ten. The sequencing used PBMCs from the stem cell graft donor, collected from the stem cell graft. Receptors were obtained from a human donor who donated a stem cell graft to a child with aplastic anemia. Both conserved end residues are part of each CDR3. Fields, in order: V gene, J gene, D gene, clone size, CDR3 protein, CDR3 DNA. A D gene is named only where the DNA matches it firmly. The size entry is marked missing in some rows and otherwise reads once, few, many or a size class.

>TRBV9|TRBJ2-3|-|-
CASSVAPGTDTQYF
TGTGCCAGCAGCGTAGCCCCGGGCACAGATACGCAGTATTTT
>TRBV7-2|TRBJ1-1|TRBD1|few
CASSFTGVPEAFF
TGTGCCAGCAGCTTTACAGGGGTCCCTGAAGCTTTCTTT
>TRBV27|TRBJ2-5|TRBD2|few
CASAERLAGLVQETQYF
TGTGCCAGCGCTGAGCGGCTAGCGGGATTAGTCCAAGAGACCCAGTACTTC
>TRBV6-1|TRBJ2-3|-|few
CASGVGRASTDTQYF
TGTGCCAGCGGAGTCGGGCGGGCTAGCACAGATACGCAGTATTTT
>TRBV6-5|TRBJ1-2|-|-
CASSYKTGLFLGYGYTF
TGTGCCAGCAGTTACAAGACAGGCCTCTTTCTTGGCTATGGCTACACCTTC
>TRBV6-2/TRBV6-3|TRBJ1-5|-|-
CASSYVQANQPQHF
TGTGCCAGCAGTTACGTCCAGGCCAATCAGCCCCAGCATTTT
>TRBV7-2|TRBJ2-3|-|-
CASSPAGRSTDTQYF
TGTGCCAGCAGCCCAGCCGGGCGGAGCACAGATACGCAGTATTTT
>TRBV9|TRBJ1-2|TRBD1|-
CASSVGTEPGDGYTF
TGTGCCAGCAGCGTGGGGACAGAACCTGGGGATGGCTACACCTTC
>TRBV6-2/TRBV6-3|TRBJ2-3|TRBD2|few
CASSYFGGSDTQYF
TGTGCCAGCAGTTACTTCGGCGGGAGTGATACGCAGTATTTT
>TRBV20-1|TRBJ1-1|-|few
CSARDPGGPGPFF
TGCAGTGCTAGAGATCCGGGGGGGCCAGGACCTTTCTTT
>TRBV20-1|TRBJ1-2|TRBD1|few
CSAWTPGTGRSGYTF
TGCAGTGCTTGGACGCCCGGGACAGGGCGCTCTGGCTACACCTTC
>TRBV12-3/TRBV12-4|TRBJ2-3|TRBD2|-
CASSDLAGDSTDTQYF
TGTGCCAGCAGTGACCTAGCGGGAGACAGCACAGATACGCAGTATTTT
>TRBV19|TRBJ2-1|-|-
CASRELGRSYEQFF
TGTGCCAGTAGAGAACTAGGAAGGAGTTATGAGCAGTTCTTC
>TRBV7-9|TRBJ1-5|-|few
CASSLQGGDQPQHF
TGTGCCAGCAGCTTACAGGGTGGGGATCAGCCCCAGCATTTT
>TRBV20-1|TRBJ1-3|-|-
CSARGRAGASNSGNTIYF
TGCAGTGCTAGAGGTAGAGCCGGGGCGAGCAACTCTGGAAACACCATATATTTT
>TRBV28|TRBJ2-7|-|-
CASSFLGGTYEQYF
TGTGCCAGCAGTTTTCTGGGGGGAACCTACGAGCAGTACTTC
>TRBV6-5|TRBJ2-2|-|-
CASSYLAGELFF
TGTGCCAGCAGTTACTTGGCCGGGGAGCTGTTTTTT
>TRBV20-1|TRBJ1-1|TRBD1|-
CSVRTGDRRPEAFF
TGCAGTGTGAGGACAGGGGACCGGAGGCCTGAAGCTTTCTTT
>TRBV12-3/TRBV12-4|TRBJ2-6|-|many
CASSPFSGANVLTF
TGTGCCAGCAGTCCTTTCTCTGGGGCCAACGTCCTGACTTTC
>TRBV5-8|TRBJ1-3|-|few
CASSNYRDLSGNTIYF
TGTGCCAGCTCCAACTACCGAGACCTTTCTGGAAACACCATATATTTT
>TRBV7-2|TRBJ2-1|TRBD2|-
CASRPPGLAYNEQFF
TGTGCCAGCAGGCCTCCGGGACTAGCGTACAATGAGCAGTTCTTC
>TRBV12-3/TRBV12-4|TRBJ1-1|TRBD1|-
CASRRTGARMNTEAFF
TGTGCCAGCAGACGTACAGGGGCCCGTATGAACACTGAAGCTTTCTTT
>TRBV29-1|TRBJ1-1|-|-
CSVSDRVNTEAFF
TGCAGCGTCTCCGACAGAGTGAACACTGAAGCTTTCTTT
>TRBV3-1|TRBJ1-2|-|few
CASSPFGVRPSSNYGYTF
TGTGCCAGCAGCCCGTTCGGGGTGCGCCCTAGCTCTAACTATGGCTACACCTTC
>TRBV5-1|TRBJ2-1|TRBD1|few
CASAPAGGYNEQFF
TGCGCCAGCGCCCCGGCAGGGGGTTACAATGAGCAGTTCTTC
>TRBV7-2|TRBJ1-1|TRBD1|-
CASSVQPGQGAVF
TGTGCCAGCAGCGTCCAGCCGGGACAGGGTGCGGTCTTT
>TRBV28|TRBJ2-1|-|-
CASSSSSPWEQFF
TGTGCCAGCAGTTCCAGTTCTCCTTGGGAGCAGTTCTTC
>TRBV28|TRBJ1-4|TRBD1|-
CASSPADRGRGTNEKLFF
TGTGCCAGCAGTCCGGCGGACAGGGGAAGAGGAACTAATGAAAAACTGTTTTTT
>TRBV5-4|TRBJ1-6|-|-
CASTYGGMTNSPLHF
TGTGCCAGCACCTATGGAGGGATGACGAATTCACCCCTCCACTTT